Presented here are 3 T cell receptor beta chains from one specimen sequenced in a study of blood T cells in healthy people across ages. A J-beta primer mix and a sample-barcoded 5' primer were used in a second PCR of roughly 6 to 11 cycles. TCRdb re-called the 5' RACE reads with MiXCR, one entry per CDR3 protein. Of approximately 1,700,000 distinct CDR3 sequences listed, around 40% are singletons. Sequenced: blood. All receptors derive from a human donor in good health.

The chain is built from TRBV7-6 and TRBJ1-1; 7 bases are shared with TRBD1. Germline-derived CDR1 and CDR2 are SGHVS and FNYEAQ. The CDR3 runs 17 residues. Germline trimming cut 1 base from V and 4 bases from J; bases unmatched to any gene: 12. CDR3 loop: CASSLDRRGLQVTEAFF. CDR3 coding DNA: TGTGCCAGCAGCTTAGATAGGAGGGGGCTACAAGTCACTGAAGCTTTCTTT.

Only a few counts were recorded for this clonotype. The chain carries TRBV7-9 and TRBJ2-7, with D possibly TRBD1 on 6 matching bases. CDR3 size: 14 residues. V was pared by 5 bases and J by 2 bases, with 13 bases between. Germline CDR1 SEHNR, CDR2 FQNEAQ (reference sequence). The CDR3 loop reads CASSGQTVPYEQYF. As DNA, the CDR3 is TGTGCCAGCAGCGGACAGACTGTCCCCTACGAGCAGTACTTC.

V and J are TRBV7-2 and TRBJ1-3; D ambiguous. Germline V gene data show CDR1 as SGHTA and CDR2 as FQGNSA. The CDR3 sequence is 15 residues long. V gave up 5 bases and J gave up 7 bases, with 18 bases separating them. The DNA of the CDR3 is TGTGCCAGCAGCCATCCCAACAAACTGAGGAACACCATATATTTT. Residues: CASSHPNKLRNTIYF.